Shown below are 23 T cell receptor beta chains from a single sample sequenced in a study of cytomegalovirus exposure and HLA in healthy donors. Both 60 Vbeta primers and 13 Jbeta primers went into the PCR. Repertoires were generated with immunoSEQ multiplex PCR, while TCRdb's copy carries only in-frame clones and drops some. The table has hundreds of thousands of clones, 75% to 80% seen once. The sequenced sample was PBMCs. The receptors originated from a male donor in good health and CMV-seronegative.

The V gene is TRBV4-3, the J gene TRBJ2-7, with 8 bases fitting TRBD1. CDR1 and CDR2 (germline): LGHNA, YSLEER. The CDR3 sequence is 18 residues long. V shed 0 bases, J shed 2 bases, and the junction held 12 bases outside the gene matches. CDR3 region: CASSQDASGGERTYEQYF. CDR3 sequence (DNA): TGCGCCAGCAGCCAAGACGCGTCAGGGGGCGAACGGACCTACGAGCAGTACTTC.

The chain links TRBV6-5 to TRBJ2-5, with 7 bases matching TRBD1. Losses at the gene ends were 1 base for V and 5 bases for J; bases not matched to a gene: 10. Germline V gene sequence: CDR1 MNHEY, CDR2 SVGAGI. This CDR3 is 16 amino acids long. CDR3 in amino acids: CASSYYVQGTGETQYF. Here the CDR3 DNA reads TGTGCCAGCAGTTACTACGTACAGGGGACCGGGGAGACCCAGTACTTC.

This clone was seen a handful of times. V and J are TRBV6-6 and TRBJ2-2; 9 positions match TRBD1. This CDR3 spans 15 amino acids. With 0 bases clipped from V and 10 bases from J, the junction kept 6 bases outside the gene matches. From germline, CDR1 is MNHNY and CDR2 SVGAGI (reference sequence). The chain's CDR3 is CASSYSGTGGVELFF. CDR3 coding DNA: TGTGCCAGCAGTTACTCGGGAACAGGGGGCGTGGAGCTGTTTTTT.

V usage is TRBV4-3 and J usage is TRBJ1-2; TRBD1 aligns across 8 bases. Looked up from germline, CDR1 is LGHNA and CDR2 is YSLEER. Trimming took 2 bases from V and 7 from J; bases not matched to a gene: 3. The CDR3 contains 13 residues. CDR3 region: CASSQTGGLGYTF. The CDR3 nucleotides are TGCGCCAGCAGCCAAACAGGGGGACTTGGCTACACCTTC.

J is TRBJ1-1 and V is TRBV10-3, with no clear D. The CDR3 runs to 16 residues. Germline V gene lookup returns CDR1 ENHRY and CDR2 SYGVKD. V shed 0 bases and J shed 0 bases, with 11 bases lying between them. The CDR3 here is CAISESPGLMNTEAFF. The DNA of the CDR3 is TGTGCCATCAGTGAGTCGCCAGGACTTATGAACACTGAAGCTTTCTTT.

This sequence joins TRBV6-1 and TRBJ1-5; D not certain. The CDR3 covers 15 residues. The V end lost 0 bases, the J end lost 2 bases, and 8 bases lay between the germline ends. Germline-derived CDR1 and CDR2 are MNHNS and SASEGT. The CDR3 is CASSEAWTGNQPQHF. In nucleotides, the CDR3 is TGTGCCAGCAGTGAAGCGTGGACTGGCAATCAGCCCCAGCATTTT.

This clone was detected once. The chain uses TRBV5-1 and TRBJ2-5; tentatively, D is TRBD2 (5 bases). CDR3 size: 13 residues. Germline loops: CDR1 SGHRS, CDR2 YFSETQ. V gave up 7 bases and J gave up 2 bases, with 12 bases separating them. CDR3 in amino acids: CASGRTGQETQYF. As DNA, the CDR3 is TGCGCCAGCGGACGGACTGGGCAAGAGACCCAGTACTTC.

This clone was detected only a few times. This chain uses TRBV5-1 with TRBJ2-1; TRBD2 agrees at 12 bases. Germline CDR1 reads SGHRS; CDR2 reads YFSETQ. The ends lost 3 bases at V and 3 bases at J; junction bases unmatched: 4. This CDR3 comprises 16 residues. The CDR3 region is CASSSTSGSFYNEQFF. For the CDR3, the DNA is TGCGCCAGCAGCTCGACTAGCGGGAGTTTCTACAATGAGCAGTTCTTC.

The J gene is TRBJ1-2, the V gene TRBV5-1, with TRBD1 matching 9 bases. The CDR3 runs to 13 residues. The germline V gene has CDR1 SGHRS and CDR2 YFSETQ. J was trimmed by 8 bases and V by 4 bases; bases with no gene match: 6. As DNA, the CDR3 is TGCGCCAGCAGCCCCGGGACAGGGAACGGCTACACCTTC. Residues: CASSPGTGNGYTF. Using reference TRBV5-1 and TRBJ1-2 for the parts outside the CDR3, the full variable domain is KAGVTQTPRYLIKTRGQQVTLSCSPISGHRSVSWYQQTPGQGLQFLFEYFSETQRNKGNFPGRFSGRQFSNSRSEMNVSTLELGDSALYLCASSPGTGNGYTFGSGTRLTVV.

This clone is a singleton in its sample. V usage is TRBV28 and J usage is TRBJ2-3, with 10 nucleotides matching TRBD2. Germline V gene data show CDR1 as MDHEN and CDR2 as SYDVKM. Trimming at V came to 4 bases and at J to 4 bases, leaving 2 bases not matched to a gene. The length of the CDR3 is 14 residues. The CDR3 DNA sequence: TGTGCCAGCAGTTCCCTAGCGGGAGCAGATACGCAGTATTTT. Encoded protein: CASSSLAGADTQYF.

This clone was observed a handful of times. The chain uses TRBV2 and TRBJ2-5; D might be TRBD1 (6 bases). Germline CDR1 is SNHLY and CDR2 is FYNNEI. The CDR3 spans 13 residues. V was pared by 6 bases and J by 2 bases, with 10 bases between. As DNA, the CDR3 is TGTGCCAGCAGCCGGGACACGCAAGAGACCCAGTACTTC. Translating it yields CASSRDTQETQYF.

CDR3 region: CASSLGKTVGELFF. CDR3 nucleotides: TGTGCCAGCAGCTTAGGGAAGACTGTCGGGGAGCTGTTTTTT. V and J are TRBV7-2 and TRBJ2-2; D is undetermined. The germline V gene has CDR1 SGHTA and CDR2 FQGNSA. V lost 1 base and J lost 7, with 10 bases in between. CDR3 length: 14 residues.

This rearrangement joins TRBV5-4 to TRBJ2-5; 8 bases match TRBD1. Per germline, CDR1 SGHNT and CDR2 YYREEE (reference sequence). This CDR3 spans 15 amino acids. Trimming took 0 bases from V and 4 from J; bases not matched to a gene: 5. CDR3 sequence reads: CASSLGQGAGETQYF. CDR3 sequence (DNA): TGTGCCAGCAGCTTGGGGCAGGGGGCTGGAGAGACCCAGTACTTC.

On this clone: An end of the junction differs from the germline gene, which may be a read error. The chain joins TRBV7-9 to TRBJ2-1; D may be TRBD1 (6 bases). This CDR3 comprises 15 residues. The V gene's germline CDR1 is SEHNR and CDR2 FQNEAQ (reference sequence). The CDR3 sequence: CSSSLGSGDYNEQFF. The CDR3 nucleotides read TGTTCCAGCAGCTTAGGGTCAGGGGACTACAATGAGCAGTTCTTC.

The chain couples TRBV30 to TRBJ2-3; 7 positions agree with TRBD2. With V trimmed by 2 bases and J by 1 base, 3 bases remained unmatched. Germline assignment: CDR1 GTSNPN and CDR2 SVGIG (reference sequence). CDR3 length: 14 residues. CDR3: CAWSSRGGTDTQYF. In DNA form, the CDR3 reads TGTGCCTGGAGTTCTCGGGGGGGCACAGATACGCAGTATTTT. The complete variable domain, with remaining parts taken from reference TRBV30 and TRBJ2-3, reads SQTIHQWPATLVQPVGSPLSLECTVEGTSNPNLYWYRQAAGRGLQLLFYSVGIGQISSEVPQNLSASRPQDRQFILSSKKLLLSDSGFYLCAWSSRGGTDTQYFGPGTRLTVL.

The table lists this clone with a count of one. The chain links TRBV25-1 to TRBJ1-1; D is ambiguous. CDR3 length: 12 amino acids. Germline assignment: CDR1 MGHDK and CDR2 SYGVNS. Trimming shortened V by 5 bases and J by 4 bases, and 8 bases separated the two germline ends. CDR3 protein: CASSNRVTEAFF. CDR3 bases: TGTGCCAGCAGTAACCGGGTCACTGAAGCTTTCTTT.

This clone was counted a few times. V usage is TRBV2 and J usage is TRBJ2-4, with TRBD2 as a possible D gene (5 bases). CDR3 size: 16 residues. With 3 bases removed from V and 1 base from J, the gap between germline ends came to 13 bases. Germline V lookup: CDR1 SNHLY, CDR2 FYNNEI. The CDR3 nucleotides read TGTGCCAGCAGTGATGCGGGTAGTATGGCCAAAAACATTCAGTACTTC. Amino acids: CASSDAGSMAKNIQYF.

This chain uses TRBV2 with TRBJ2-1; D is unresolved. The ends were cut back, 1 base at V and 5 bases at J, with 6 bases in the middle. Germline V gives CDR1 SNHLY, CDR2 FYNNEI. This CDR3 is 13 amino acids long. The CDR3 sequence: CASSEGRNNEQFF. CDR3 in DNA: TGTGCCAGCAGTGAAGGGCGGAACAATGAGCAGTTCTTC.

V gene TRBV6-6 combines with J gene TRBJ1-2; 10 bases match TRBD1. Germline V gene sequence: CDR1 MNHNY, CDR2 SVGAGI (reference sequence). Trimming removed 3 bases from V and 6 bases from J; junction bases left unmatched: 7. The CDR3 contains 15 residues. CDR3 sequence (DNA): TGTGCCAGCAGTTATGCCGGACAGGGGGTTGATGGCTACACCTTC. As protein: CASSYAGQGVDGYTF.

V gene TRBV4-3 combines with J gene TRBJ2-3; 9 bases are a match to TRBD2. Germline loops: CDR1 LGHNA, CDR2 YSLEER. The V segment lost 0 bases and the J segment 1 base; nucleotides outside the gene matches: 5. The CDR3 contains 17 residues. The CDR3 loop is CASSQDPLAGRTDTQYF. CDR3 nucleotides: TGCGCCAGCAGCCAAGATCCGCTAGCGGGGCGCACAGATACGCAGTATTTT.

The chain combines TRBV7-3 with TRBJ2-3; 7 bases fit TRBD2. There are 16 residues in the CDR3. Germline V gene lookup returns CDR1 SGHTA and CDR2 FQGTGA. Trimming at V came to 2 bases and at J to 1 base, leaving 6 bases not matched to a gene. The CDR3 DNA is TGTGCCAGCAGCTTATTCTTGGGGGGGGGCACAGATACGCAGTATTTT. It codes for CASSLFLGGGTDTQYF.

The chain joins TRBV29-1 to TRBJ2-7, with TRBD1 identical over 7 bases. CDR1 is SQVTM and CDR2 is ANQGSEA in the germline V gene. J lost 3 bases, V lost 6 bases, and 5 bases had no gene match. The CDR3 loop spans 12 amino acids. This CDR3 is CSVADRVYEQYF. The CDR3 DNA sequence: TGCAGCGTCGCCGACAGGGTCTACGAGCAGTACTTC.

This rearrangement joins TRBV29-1 to TRBJ1-1; D is unclear. CDR1 is SQVTM and CDR2 is ANQGSEA in the germline V gene. The CDR3 loop spans 14 amino acids. Trimming shortened V by 1 base and J by 0 bases, and 9 bases separated the two germline ends. The CDR3 here is CSVEVTGMNTEAFF. The CDR3 region has the DNA TGCAGCGTTGAAGTTACCGGGATGAACACTGAAGCTTTCTTT.